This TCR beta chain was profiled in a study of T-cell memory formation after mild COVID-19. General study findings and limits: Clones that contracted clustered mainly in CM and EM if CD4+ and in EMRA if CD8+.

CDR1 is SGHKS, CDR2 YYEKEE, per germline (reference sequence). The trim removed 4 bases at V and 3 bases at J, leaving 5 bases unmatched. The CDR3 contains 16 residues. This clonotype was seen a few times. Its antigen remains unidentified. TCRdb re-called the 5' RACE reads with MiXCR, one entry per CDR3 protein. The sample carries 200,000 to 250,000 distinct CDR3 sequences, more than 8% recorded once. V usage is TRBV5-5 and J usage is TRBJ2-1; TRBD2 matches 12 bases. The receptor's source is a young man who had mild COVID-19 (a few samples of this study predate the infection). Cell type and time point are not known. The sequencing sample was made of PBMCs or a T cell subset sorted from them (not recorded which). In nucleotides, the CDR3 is TGTGCCAGCAGCCTGACTAGCGGGGGATACTACAATGAGCAGTTCTTC. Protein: CASSLTSGGYYNEQFF.